This T cell receptor beta chain was recovered during a study of cytomegalovirus exposure and HLA in healthy donors. This PCR relied on a set of 60 Vbeta primers and 13 Jbeta primers. The data were produced by immunoSEQ multiplex PCR, yet TCRdb's version contains in-frame clones alone and is incomplete. The sample includes more than 200,000 clones, more than 70% of them seen just once. Study-level results: In vitro testing confirmed a few CMV-associated chains as specific for CMV antigens.

Germline lookup yields CDR1 SQVTM and CDR2 ANQGSEA. Trimming took 2 bases from V and 3 from J; bases not matched to a gene: 5. The CDR3 length is 15 residues. With regard to this clone: The antigen is unknown.

For the donor in question, CMV serostatus went unrecorded. This chain joins TRBV29-1 and TRBJ2-2; 8 nucleotides match TRBD1. Sequenced sample: PBMCs. This clonotype originated in a human donor in good health. In DNA form, the CDR3 reads TGCAGCGTTGAATATCAGGGGGCCTACACCGGGGAGCTGTTTTTT. Its protein product is CSVEYQGAYTGELFF.